Listed here are 29 T cell receptor beta chains from one sample, sequenced in a study of T cells in localized non-small cell lung cancer. Here immunoSEQ multiplex PCR was the method, and the copy in TCRdb shows in-frame clones only, minus some. Of fewer than 100,000 clones in the sample, roughly 89% were seen once. The sequences come from peripheral blood, collected before any cancer treatment. These receptors were taken from a man aged 40-75 years with stage I squamous cell lung carcinoma.

This rearrangement joins TRBV2 to TRBJ2-2, with D perhaps matching TRBD1 (5 bases). The CDR3 covers 14 residues. Trimming left V 2 bases short and J 5 bases short, with 9 bases between. Germline-derived CDR1 and CDR2 are SNHLY and FYNNEI. CDR3 bases: TGTGCCAGCAGTGAACAGGGTGCTACCGGGGAGCTGTTTTTT. Its protein is CASSEQGATGELFF.

The chain uses TRBV15 and TRBJ2-5, with 8 positions matching TRBD2. The CDR3 is 14 residues long. Germline loops: CDR1 LNHNV, CDR2 YYDKDF (reference sequence). Germline trimming cut 4 bases from V and 5 bases from J; bases unmatched to any gene: 6. Written as DNA, the CDR3 is TGTGCCACCAGCACTCGGGGGGGCGGGGAGACCCAGTACTTC. Translation: CATSTRGGGETQYF.

The chain is built from TRBV6-5 and TRBJ2-5; the D gene is possibly TRBD1 (5 bases). The V gene lost 1 base and the J gene lost 5 bases, with 11 bases spanning the gap. Germline values: CDR1 MNHEY, CDR2 SVGAGI. CDR3 length: 14 amino acids. CDR3 sequence: CASSYFQSGETQYF. CDR3 nucleotide sequence: TGTGCCAGCAGTTACTTTCAGTCAGGGGAGACCCAGTACTTC.

This chain links TRBV4-1 with TRBJ2-2, with 8 positions matching TRBD1. The J segment lost 5 bases and the V segment lost 7 bases, leaving 9 bases of the junction unmatched. The CDR3 runs to 15 residues. CDR1 is MGHRA, CDR2 YSYEKL, per germline. The CDR3 DNA follows: TGCGCCAGCAAATTAGACAGGGGAAATACCGGGGAGCTGTTTTTT. Translated: CASKLDRGNTGELFF.

The chain links TRBV5-1 to TRBJ1-1; no clear D gene. Germline V lookup: CDR1 SGHRS, CDR2 YFSETQ. The CDR3 is 14 residues long. Trimming took off 5 bases at V and 1 base at J, with 12 bases between the two ends. The CDR3, as DNA: TGCGCCAGCAGAGAAGGGTCGGGGAACACTGAAGCTTTCTTT. Translated, it gives CASREGSGNTEAFF. Looking up the rest from reference TRBV5-1 and TRBJ1-1 gives the full variable domain: KAGVTQTPRYLIKTRGQQVTLSCSPISGHRSVSWYQQTPGQGLQFLFEYFSETQRNKGNFPGRFSGRQFSNSRSEMNVSTLELGDSALYLCASREGSGNTEAFFGQGTRLTVV.

The chain employs TRBV7-8 and TRBJ1-5; 9 bases match TRBD1. The length of the CDR3 is 14 residues. The germline CDR1 and CDR2 sequences are SGHVS and FQNEAQ. V trimming: 4 bases; J trimming: 2 bases; junction bases outside the gene matches: 0. DNA for the CDR3: TGTGCCAGCAGCTGGACAGGGGGCAATCAGCCCCAGCATTTT. This gives the protein CASSWTGGNQPQHF.

This clone came up a few times. The chain links TRBV18 to TRBJ1-2, with TRBD1 identical over 8 bases. Per germline, CDR1 KGHSH and CDR2 LQKENI. There are 14 residues in the CDR3. The V gene end was trimmed by 2 bases and the J gene end by 8 bases; junction bases not matched to a gene: 7. The CDR3 sequence: CASSPGTGVGGYTF. The CDR3 coding sequence is TGTGCCAGCTCACCAGGGACAGGCGTCGGGGGCTACACCTTC.

The rearrangement joins TRBV5-6 to TRBJ2-1; 7 nucleotides line up with TRBD1. There are 16 residues in the CDR3. Germline trimming cut 1 base from V and 2 bases from J; bases unmatched to any gene: 6. From germline, CDR1 is SGHDT and CDR2 YYEEEE. The CDR3 is CASSLMTGFPYNEQFF. The CDR3 nucleotides are TGTGCCAGCAGCTTGATGACAGGGTTCCCCTACAATGAGCAGTTCTTC.

The chain carries TRBV6-5 and TRBJ1-1; 9 bases align to TRBD1. The V segment lost 7 bases and the J segment 5 bases; nucleotides outside the gene matches: 8. CDR1 and CDR2 (germline): MNHEY, SVGAGI. The CDR3 extends over 14 amino acids. CDR3 nucleotide sequence: TGTGCCAGCAAACCGACAGGGGGGTTTACTGAAGCTTTCTTT. Translated: CASKPTGGFTEAFF.

The V gene is TRBV29-1, the J gene TRBJ1-1; D perhaps matches TRBD1 (6 bases). V was shortened by 7 bases and J by 3 bases, with 12 bases between the two germline ends. Germline V lookup: CDR1 SQVTM, CDR2 ANQGSEA. The CDR3 contains 12 residues. The CDR3 loop is CSAVTGYTEAFF. CDR3 in DNA: TGCAGCGCTGTTACAGGGTACACTGAAGCTTTCTTT.

The chain employs TRBV7-9 and TRBJ2-7, with D maybe TRBD1 (6 bases). The CDR3 length is 13 residues. Germline loops: CDR1 SEHNR, CDR2 FQNEAQ (reference sequence). Trimming removed 1 base at V and 7 bases at J, with 11 bases between. For the CDR3, the DNA is TGTGCCAGCAGCTTAGAGCAGGGGCTTGAGCAGTACTTC. As protein: CASSLEQGLEQYF.

This chain joins TRBV6-6 and TRBJ1-4; no clear D gene. The V gene lost 7 bases and the J gene lost 4 bases, with 16 bases spanning the gap. The CDR3 loop spans 15 amino acids. CDR1 MNHNY and CDR2 SVGAGI come from the germline V gene (reference sequence). The CDR3 loop reads CASTQTGNYNEKLFF. The CDR3 bases are TGTGCCAGCACCCAGACGGGGAACTATAATGAAAAACTGTTTTTT.

The rearrangement joins TRBV5-1 to TRBJ1-5, with D possibly being TRBD1 (6 bases). Trimming removed 0 bases from V and 2 bases from J, with 18 bases in between. This CDR3 is built from 18 residues. The germline gives CDR1 SGHRS, CDR2 YFSETQ. CDR3 amino acids: CASSLGVGATFGNQPQHF. The CDR3 DNA sequence: TGCGCCAGCAGCTTGGGCGTGGGGGCGACCTTTGGCAATCAGCCCCAGCATTTT.

This chain joins TRBV18 and TRBJ1-1, with D unresolved. The ends were cut back, 6 bases at V and 1 base at J, with 9 bases in the middle. Germline V CDR1 and CDR2: KGHSH, LQKENI. The CDR3 consists of 13 residues. The DNA of the CDR3 is TGTGCCAGCTCCGAGTCGAGGAACACTGAAGCTTTCTTT. It encodes CASSESRNTEAFF.

The V gene is TRBV15, the J gene TRBJ2-3; TRBD2 matches at 7 bases. The CDR3 has 15 amino acids. With 2 bases clipped from V and 3 bases from J, the junction kept 5 bases outside the gene matches. Germline CDR1 LNHNV, CDR2 YYDKDF (reference sequence). Here the CDR3 DNA reads TGTGCCACCAGCAGACACAGCGGGGTGACAGATACGCAGTATTTT. Translation: CATSRHSGVTDTQYF.

The rearrangement joins TRBV19 to TRBJ2-3, with 9 bases aligning to TRBD1. V was clipped by 4 bases and J by 1 base; unmatched bases: 9. Germline CDR1 is LNHDA and CDR2 is SQIVND (reference sequence). The CDR3 sequence is 17 residues long. In nucleotides, the CDR3 is TGTGCCAGTAGTACAACCCGGACAGGGGTCGGCACAGATACGCAGTATTTT. It codes for CASSTTRTGVGTDTQYF.

V usage is TRBV13 and J usage is TRBJ1-3; unclear D gene. The ends were cut back, 4 bases at V and 2 bases at J, with 15 bases in the middle. Germline V gives CDR1 PRHDT, CDR2 FYEKMQ (reference sequence). This CDR3 has 16 residues. The chain's CDR3 is CASSYTTKNAGNTIYF. In nucleotides, the CDR3 is TGTGCCAGCAGCTACACCACTAAAAACGCTGGAAACACCATATATTTT.

V and J are TRBV2 and TRBJ2-5; tentatively, D is TRBD1 (6 bases). Germline V gene sequence: CDR1 SNHLY, CDR2 FYNNEI. The CDR3 consists of 20 residues. With 9 bases removed from V and 1 base from J, the gap between germline ends came to 33 bases. CDR3: CASKKVGQWFRKMIQETQYF. The CDR3 region has the DNA TGTGCCAGTAAAAAAGTTGGACAGTGGTTTCGGAAGATGATCCAAGAGACCCAGTACTTC.

The J gene is TRBJ2-7, the V gene TRBV7-9; D tentatively fits TRBD1 or TRBD2 (5 bases each). CDR1 is SEHNR, CDR2 FQNEAQ, per germline (reference sequence). V was trimmed by 5 bases and J by 2 bases, leaving 16 bases between them. This CDR3 comprises 15 residues. CDR3 DNA: TGTGCCAGCAGCCAGCTTGGGGACGGCCCCTACGAGCAGTACTTC. Translating it yields CASSQLGDGPYEQYF.

This rearrangement joins TRBV7-2 to TRBJ2-4, with 8 bases aligning to TRBD1. This CDR3 spans 16 amino acids. Germline V gene lookup returns CDR1 SGHTA and CDR2 FQGNSA. J gave up 4 bases and V 5 bases, and 10 bases lay outside the gene matches. DNA of the CDR3: TGTGCCAGCAGCCCACCAAGACAGGGGCCAAAAAACATTCAGTACTTC. This sequence encodes CASSPPRQGPKNIQYF.

V is TRBV7-2 and J is TRBJ1-4; no reliable D call. Trimming cost V 2 bases and J 5 bases, with 3 bases left between them. The CDR3 is 12 amino acids. The germline CDR1 and CDR2 sequences are SGHTA and FQGNSA. The CDR3 loop reads CASSLRNEKLFF. The DNA of the CDR3 is TGTGCCAGCAGCTTACGAAATGAAAAACTGTTTTTT.

This clone has only one observation. The chain combines TRBV6-1 with TRBJ1-3, with a possible D match to TRBD1 (5 bases). This CDR3 has 16 residues. Germline lookup yields CDR1 MNHNS and CDR2 SASEGT. V was clipped by 0 bases and J by 0 bases, with 9 bases between them. CDR3 DNA: TGTGCCAGCAGTGAAGCGGCTGGGGGCTCTGGAAACACCATATATTTT. Residues: CASSEAAGGSGNTIYF.

This CDR3 reads CAWSAGQYYGYTF. CDR3 in DNA: TGTGCCTGGAGTGCCGGACAGTATTATGGCTACACCTTC. This chain links TRBV30 with TRBJ1-2; tentative D call: TRBD1 (6 bases). Looked up from germline, CDR1 is GTSNPN and CDR2 is SVGIG (reference sequence). Deletions cut 1 base from V and 5 bases from J, with 11 bases between. The CDR3 is 13 residues long.

The V call is TRBV7-9, the J call TRBJ2-2; D gene unclear. The CDR3 has 16 residues. The ends were cut back, 3 bases at V and 1 base at J, with 12 bases in the middle. The germline V gene encodes CDR1 SEHNR and CDR2 FQNEAQ (reference sequence). The CDR3 DNA reads as TGTGCCAGCAGCTTCGCTAGAGCAAGGAACACCGGGGAGCTGTTTTTT. The encoded protein is CASSFARARNTGELFF.

The chain uses TRBV7-7 and TRBJ2-2; 8 nucleotides match TRBD1. This CDR3 comprises 16 residues. Germline-derived CDR1 and CDR2 are SSHAT and FNYEAQ (reference sequence). The V gene end was trimmed by 3 bases and the J gene end by 3 bases; junction bases not matched to a gene: 6. The CDR3 is CASSFSPGGYTGELFF. CDR3 nucleotide sequence: TGTGCCAGCAGCTTTAGCCCAGGGGGCTACACCGGGGAGCTGTTTTTT.

The chain links TRBV6-6 to TRBJ1-2; 9 bases match TRBD1. Trimming took 6 bases from V and 0 from J; bases not matched to a gene: 5. The germline V gene encodes CDR1 MNHNY and CDR2 SVGAGI (reference sequence). CDR3 size: 15 residues. This CDR3 is CASSKGQGSNYGYTF. CDR3 nucleotide sequence: TGTGCCAGCAGCAAGGGACAGGGATCTAACTATGGCTACACCTTC.

Only one count was recorded for this clone. The chain employs TRBV10-3 and TRBJ1-6; D possibly corresponds to TRBD1 (5 bases). The CDR3 loop spans 13 amino acids. Germline V gives CDR1 ENHRY, CDR2 SYGVKD. Trimming removed 10 bases from V and 6 bases from J, with 13 bases in between. DNA for the CDR3: TGTGCCACCCTCGGGGCCCTTAATTCACCCCTCCACTTT. It encodes CATLGALNSPLHF.

The chain combines TRBV11-2 with TRBJ1-4, with 9 bases matching TRBD1. Germline CDR1 is SGHAT and CDR2 is FQNNGV. The V gene end was trimmed by 5 bases and the J gene end by 5 bases; junction bases not matched to a gene: 6. This CDR3 region has 15 residues. The CDR3 loop is CASSPNRGRNEKLFF. In DNA form, the CDR3 reads TGTGCCAGCAGCCCGAACAGGGGGCGCAATGAAAAACTGTTTTTT. Filled out from reference TRBV11-2 and TRBJ1-4, the complete variable domain reads EAGVAQSPRYKIIEKRQSVAFWCNPISGHATLYWYQQILGQGPKLLIQFQNNGVVDDSQLPKDRFSAERLKGVDSTLKIQPAKLEDSAVYLCASSPNRGRNEKLFFGSGTQLSVL.

This chain connects TRBV7-9 to TRBJ1-1; TRBD1 might be the D (5 bases). CDR1 and CDR2 (germline): SEHNR, FQNEAQ (reference sequence). Trimming took 5 bases from V and 7 from J, leaving 17 bases between them. CDR3 length: 14 amino acids. CDR3 DNA: TGTGCCAGCAGCCGTGGGGCGCCTAGGATTGAAGCTTTCTTT. It encodes CASSRGAPRIEAFF.